This TCR beta chain was documented in a study of naive and memory T cell subsets. This clonotype was observed a handful of times. Its antigen is undetermined. The study, taken as a whole, reports: Naive and memory repertoire findings lacked a ground truth for validation.

Cells stained for CD3, CD4, CD8, CD45RA, CD27 and viability were sorted into four CD45RA/CD27 subsets. The beta constant-region primer was an equimolar mix of two oligonucleotides covering TRBC1 and TRBC2. TCRdb recomputed calls from the UMI-ligation and nested PCR reads with MiXCR, one row per CDR3 protein. In the table there are 84,000 or so distinct CDR3 sequences, 7% of which are singletons. The CDR3 is 16 residues long. V shed 4 bases, J shed 5 bases, and the junction held 9 bases outside the gene matches. The germline gives CDR1 SNHLY, CDR2 FYNNEI. The source is a human donor in good health. The chain has TRBV2 and TRBJ1-5; 9 bases agree with TRBD1. The specimen was central memory CD4+ T cells from blood. The chain's CDR3 is CASSGTQGARDQPQHF. CDR3 sequence (DNA): TGTGCCAGCAGTGGAACACAGGGGGCTAGGGATCAGCCCCAGCATTTT.